The present entry profiles one TCR beta chain with its context. This record comes from a study of T cells after somatic rescue of genetic block. The CDR3 spans 15 residues. Germline V gives CDR1 KGHSH, CDR2 LQKENI. V was clipped by 1 base and J by 0 bases, with 8 bases between them. Repertoires were generated with immunoSEQ multiplex PCR, while TCRdb's copy carries only in-frame clones and drops some. The sample carries approximately 110,000 clones, about 90% recorded once. The sequence was collected from a woman between 18 and 29 years old. The rearrangement joins TRBV18 to TRBJ2-3; D possibly corresponds to TRBD2 (6 bases). The sequencing sample was made of peripheral blood mononuclear cells (PBMCs). DNA for the CDR3: TGTGCCAGCTCACCACTTAGCGGAAGCACAGATACGCAGTATTTT. Amino acid sequence: CASSPLSGSTDTQYF.